Shown below are 9 T cell receptor beta chains from a single sample sequenced in a study of vaccination effects on CD4 cells after COVID-19. Only in-frame clones appear in the TCRdb table, and some are missing; sequencing was by immunoSEQ multiplex PCR. The sample has about 46,000 clones; around 74% are singletons. When nine to ten days of culture had elapsed, CD4+ T cells were isolated. No antigen is known for these receptors. The specimen comprised CD4+ T cells from PBMCs cultured without peptide, sampled before COVID-19 vaccination. The receptors originated from a human donor who had a prior SARS-CoV-2 infection.

In its sample, this clone was seen once. This chain links TRBV5-6 with TRBJ2-1; weak D call: TRBD1 (5 bases). The germline V gene encodes CDR1 SGHDT and CDR2 YYEEEE. The CDR3 consists of 13 residues. Trimming cost V 1 base and J 7 bases, with 9 bases left between them. CDR3 region: CASSLSDRNEQFF. DNA for the CDR3: TGTGCCAGCAGCTTGTCCGACAGAAATGAGCAGTTCTTC.

This rearrangement joins TRBV7-2 to TRBJ2-5; possibly TRBD2 for D (5 bases). The CDR3 sequence is 12 residues long. The V end lost 4 bases, the J end lost 7 bases, and 10 bases lay between the germline ends. Germline V gene sequence: CDR1 SGHTA, CDR2 FQGNSA. The chain's CDR3 is CASSSIRGTQYF. CDR3 nucleotides: TGTGCCAGCAGCTCTATTCGGGGGACCCAGTACTTC. Full variable domain (outside the CDR3, taken from reference TRBV7-2 and TRBJ2-5): GAGVSQSPSNKVTEKGKDVELRCDPISGHTALYWYRQSLGQGLEFLIYFQGNSAPDKSGLPSDRFSAERTGGSVSTLTIQRTQQEDSAVYLCASSSIRGTQYFGPGTRLLVL.

V gene TRBV3-1 (or the pseudogene TRBV3-2) combines with J gene TRBJ2-5, with D hard to call. Trimming cost V 6 bases and J 5 bases, with 13 bases left between them. CDR1 and CDR2 from the germline V gene are LGHDT and YNNKEL (reference sequence). The length of the CDR3 is 13 residues. The CDR3 region has the DNA TGTGCCAGCAGATCAATCGGGCCCGAGACCCAGTACTTC. Translated: CASRSIGPETQYF.

This chain connects TRBV5-4 to TRBJ2-3; TRBD2 aligns across 13 bases. V was pared by 4 bases and J by 4 bases, with 6 bases of the junction left unmatched. Germline V gives CDR1 SGHNT, CDR2 YYREEE (reference sequence). The CDR3 runs 16 residues. This CDR3 reads CASSQLAGGPADTQYF. CDR3 coding DNA: TGTGCCAGCAGCCAACTAGCGGGAGGGCCGGCAGATACGCAGTATTTT.

The V gene is TRBV15, the J gene TRBJ1-2, with D maybe TRBD1 (6 bases). The CDR3 has 18 amino acids. V was shortened by 0 bases and J by 0 bases, with 17 bases between the two germline ends. Germline V gives CDR1 LNHNV, CDR2 YYDKDF (reference sequence). CDR3 in amino acids: CATSRDRGSSEANYGYTF. The CDR3, as DNA: TGTGCCACCAGCAGAGATAGGGGGTCTTCCGAAGCTAACTATGGCTACACCTTC.

The chain is built from TRBV7-3 and TRBJ1-1, with a possible D match to TRBD1 (6 bases). Trimming stripped 5 bases from V and 3 bases from J, with 16 bases between. Germline values: CDR1 SGHTA, CDR2 FQGTGA. The length of the CDR3 is 15 residues. Written as DNA, the CDR3 is TGTGCCAGCAGCCCCGGCACAGGGTTGGACACTGAAGCTTTCTTT. It translates to CASSPGTGLDTEAFF.

The chain links TRBV21-1 to TRBJ2-7; the table assigns TRBD2, which was not confirmed against the DNA. TRBV21-1 is an annotated pseudogene. The CDR3 contains 15 residues. CDR3 sequence reads: CASSRGGRVNYEQYF. As DNA, the CDR3 is TGTGCCAGCAGCAGGGGGGGTAGAGTCAACTACGAGCAGTACTTC.

This chain uses TRBV11-3 with TRBJ2-5, with TRBD2 matching over 8 bases. Germline V CDR1 and CDR2: SGHNT, YENEEA. The CDR3 spans 14 residues. The V segment lost 3 bases and the J segment 7 bases; nucleotides outside the gene matches: 7. The CDR3 DNA sequence: TGTGCCAGCAGCTTGGAAGCGGGAGAGGGGACCCAGTACTTC. Its protein product is CASSLEAGEGTQYF.

The chain has TRBV6-5 and TRBJ2-1; TRBD2 agrees at 12 bases. Germline CDR1 reads MNHEY; CDR2 reads SVGAGI. V trimming: 0 bases; J trimming: 7 bases; junction bases outside the gene matches: 1. The CDR3 consists of 15 residues. The CDR3 nucleotides read TGTGCCAGCAGTTACTCCGGGACTAGCGGGAATGAGCAGTTCTTC. Its translation: CASSYSGTSGNEQFF.